Following are 18 T cell receptor beta chains from one sample sequenced in a study of regulatory T cells in long-lasting Graves disease. Time point of the sample: persistent/refractory GD, antithyroid drugs over 5 years with positive TRAb. Making the TCR library involved RNA that had been extracted from PBMCs. Arm-PCR of CDR3 regions with iRepertoire HTBI primers generated TCR beta libraries. TCRdb re-derived calls from the multiplex PCR reads in MiXCR, one entry per CDR3 protein. The sample yields under 500,000 distinct CDR3 sequences, less than 25% seen once. This specimen was peripheral blood mononuclear cells (PBMCs), taken when the disease was refractory, from a patient treated with antithyroid drugs. The receptors shown here come from a female donor with Graves disease.

The chain links TRBV6-1 to TRBJ2-6; D is uncertain. V lost 5 bases and J lost 5, with 10 bases in between. CDR1 and CDR2 from the germline V gene are MNHNS and SASEGT. The length of the CDR3 is 14 residues. The chain's CDR3 is CASSPLIRANVLTF. Here the CDR3 DNA reads TGTGCCAGCAGTCCCCTTATTAGGGCCAACGTCCTGACTTTC.

The chain is built from TRBV6-1 and TRBJ1-5, with D hard to call. Germline V gene lookup returns CDR1 MNHNS and CDR2 SASEGT. The CDR3 is made up of 14 amino acids. Deletions cut 0 bases from V and 6 bases from J, with 9 bases between. The CDR3 nucleotides are TGTGCCAGCAGTGAAGCTGGGTCCGGTCAGCCCCAGCATTTT. The encoded protein is CASSEAGSGQPQHF.

This clonotype was recorded many times. This chain uses TRBV28 with TRBJ2-7, with D perhaps being TRBD1 or TRBD2 (5 bases each). Germline loops: CDR1 MDHEN, CDR2 SYDVKM. CDR3 length: 15 amino acids. Trimming took off 5 bases at V and 5 bases at J, with 19 bases between the two ends. In nucleotides, the CDR3 is TGTGCCAGCAGTGGCCCCGGGACCAGAAAGCACGAGCAGTACTTC. Amino acid sequence: CASSGPGTRKHEQYF.

This clonotype was found many times. The chain has TRBV28 and TRBJ1-4; D remains unclear. This CDR3 spans 14 amino acids. Germline lookup yields CDR1 MDHEN and CDR2 SYDVKM. V shed 2 bases and J shed 7 bases, with 11 bases lying between them. The DNA for the CDR3 is TGTGCCAGCAGTTTAGCGGCTACATCTGAAAAACTGTTTTTT. This translates into CASSLAATSEKLFF. Full variable domain (missing parts from reference TRBV28 and TRBJ1-4): DVKVTQSSRYLVKRTGEKVFLECVQDMDHENMFWYRQDPGLGLRLIYFSYDVKMKEKGDIPEGYSVSREKKERFSLILESASTNQTSMYLCASSLAATSEKLFFGSGTQLSVL.

In this sample, this clonotype turned up a few times. V and J are TRBV29-1 and TRBJ2-7, with 10 bases lining up with TRBD1. V lost 7 bases and J lost 3; bases outside the gene matches: 6. Germline CDR1 is SQVTM and CDR2 is ANQGSEA. The CDR3 length is 13 residues. CDR3 amino acids: CSASTGGSYEQYF. The CDR3 DNA reads as TGCAGCGCTTCGACAGGGGGCAGCTACGAGCAGTACTTC.

This chain links TRBV28 with TRBJ2-2, with D perhaps TRBD1 or TRBD2 (5 bases each). The CDR3 has 14 residues. Trimming left V 5 bases short and J 5 bases short, with 12 bases between. Germline assignment: CDR1 MDHEN and CDR2 SYDVKM. The CDR3, as DNA: TGTGCCAGCAGTCACGGGACGCGGACCGGGGAGCTGTTTTTT. Translating it yields CASSHGTRTGELFF. Combining the CDR3 with reference TRBV28 and TRBJ2-2 gives the whole variable domain DVKVTQSSRYLVKRTGEKVFLECVQDMDHENMFWYRQDPGLGLRLIYFSYDVKMKEKGDIPEGYSVSREKKERFSLILESASTNQTSMYLCASSHGTRTGELFFGEGSRLTVL.

This clonotype has ten or more counts. The chain has TRBV6-1 and TRBJ2-7; 8 bases align to TRBD1. The CDR3 consists of 16 residues. Per the germline V gene, CDR1 is MNHNS and CDR2 is SASEGT. The junction had 10 bases not matched to a gene; V was cut back by 4 bases and J by 2 bases. Here the CDR3 DNA reads TGTGCCAGCAGTGGAACGGACAGGGTGGACCCCTACGAGCAGTACTTC. Translating it yields CASSGTDRVDPYEQYF.

The rearrangement links TRBV20-1 to TRBJ1-1, with D uncertain. V shed 1 base and J shed 6 bases, with 18 bases lying between them. The CDR3 loop spans 15 amino acids. The germline gives CDR1 DFQATT, CDR2 SNEGSKA (reference sequence). The CDR3 DNA sequence: TGCAGTGCTAGAGTAGGTACCGGGTTCGTGGCTGAAGCTTTCTTT. The encoded protein is CSARVGTGFVAEAFF.

The CDR3 region has the DNA TGTGCCACCAGTGCCCAGGGCCCAGGGGAGACCCAGTACTTC. This translates into CATSAQGPGETQYF. The chain employs TRBV24-1 and TRBJ2-5; D is perhaps TRBD1 (5 bases). Trimming cost V 5 bases and J 5 bases, with 14 bases left between them. This CDR3 is built from 14 residues. Germline V gene sequence: CDR1 KGHDR, CDR2 SFDVKD.

This rearrangement joins TRBV12-3 or TRBV12-4 to TRBJ2-3; D is unresolved. Trimming stripped 6 bases from V and 0 bases from J, with 10 bases between. CDR3 length: 14 amino acids. CDR3 amino acids: CASSPNGSTDTQYF. In DNA, the CDR3 is TGTGCCAGCAGCCCCAACGGCAGCACAGATACGCAGTATTTT.

The chain uses TRBV7-3 and TRBJ2-1; tentative D call: TRBD1 (5 bases). V lost 5 bases, J lost 6 bases, and 14 bases lay in between. In germline, CDR1 is SGHTA, CDR2 FQGTGA. The CDR3 has 14 amino acids. CDR3 amino acids: CASSQQGVGNEQFF. As DNA, the CDR3 is TGTGCCAGCAGCCAACAAGGGGTTGGCAATGAGCAGTTCTTC.

There are a few counts of this clonotype. V is TRBV10-3 and J is TRBJ1-2; TRBD1 matches 8 bases. This CDR3 spans 14 amino acids. The trim removed 10 bases at V and 11 bases at J, leaving 18 bases unmatched. Looked up from germline, CDR1 is ENHRY and CDR2 is SYGVKD. This CDR3 is CATTNQLTGEEYTF. CDR3 coding DNA: TGTGCCACGACCAACCAATTGACAGGGGAAGAGTACACCTTC.

This clonotype was seen more than once but under ten times. The rearrangement joins TRBV7-3 to TRBJ2-2, with TRBD2 identical over 8 bases. The junction had 1 base not matched to a gene; V was cut back by 4 bases and J by 0 bases. Germline CDR1 is SGHTA and CDR2 is FQGTGA. This CDR3 has 15 residues. The CDR3 DNA follows: TGTGCCAGCAGCTCTAGCGGGTCGAACACCGGGGAGCTGTTTTTT. Translation: CASSSSGSNTGELFF. Combining the CDR3 with reference TRBV7-3 and TRBJ2-2 gives the whole variable domain GAGVSQTPSNKVTEKGKYVELRCDPISGHTALYWYRQSLGQGPEFLIYFQGTGAADDSGLPNDRFFAVRPEGSVSTLKIQRTERGDSAVYLCASSSSGSNTGELFFGEGSRLTVL.

This clonotype turned up a few times. The chain recombines TRBV7-2 with TRBJ1-3; 10 bases map to TRBD1. V lost 5 bases to trimming and J lost 1 base; unmatched junction nucleotides: 11. Germline V gene lookup returns CDR1 SGHTA and CDR2 FQGNSA. This CDR3 is 18 amino acids long. The CDR3 is CASSQLGTGDWSGNTIYF. CDR3 bases: TGTGCCAGCAGCCAACTCGGGACAGGGGATTGGTCTGGAAACACCATATATTTT.

The V gene is TRBV24-1, the J gene TRBJ2-2; 8 bases line up with TRBD1. Germline CDR1 and CDR2: KGHDR and SFDVKD. This CDR3 spans 18 amino acids. Trimming at V came to 5 bases and at J to 3 bases, leaving 13 bases not matched to a gene. The CDR3 DNA follows: TGTGCCACCAGTGGAGTTGACAGGGGTGATACTTACACCGGGGAGCTGTTTTTT. Translation gives CATSGVDRGDTYTGELFF.

The chain employs TRBV30 and TRBJ1-3; D remains unclear. Germline V gives CDR1 GTSNPN, CDR2 SVGIG (reference sequence). The CDR3 is 13 residues long. V gave up 2 bases and J gave up 0 bases, with 5 bases separating them. The CDR3 reads CAWSRSSGNTIYF. CDR3 sequence (DNA): TGTGCCTGGAGTAGGTCCTCTGGAAACACCATATATTTT.

This clonotype was observed a few times. The gene calls are TRBV29-1 and TRBJ2-7; tentative D call: TRBD2 (6 bases). Germline assignment: CDR1 SQVTM and CDR2 ANQGSEA. This CDR3 spans 14 amino acids. V was cut by 0 bases and J by 4 bases, with 13 bases left in between. CDR3: CSVEDPSRGYEQYF. The DNA of the CDR3 is TGCAGCGTTGAAGATCCTAGTCGGGGGTACGAGCAGTACTTC.

The chain recombines TRBV4-2 with TRBJ2-7; 8 nucleotides align to TRBD2. V shed 3 bases and J 3 bases; nucleotides not matched to a gene: 7. Germline V gives CDR1 LGHNA, CDR2 YNFKEQ. The CDR3 runs 15 residues. The CDR3, as DNA: TGTGCCAGCAGCCAGACGACTAGCGCGGGCTACGAGCAGTACTTC. Amino acid sequence: CASSQTTSAGYEQYF.